Listed below are T cell receptor beta chains from one sample, sequenced in a study of cytotoxic CD8 clonotypes in ibrutinib-treated CLL. This table comes from immunoSEQ multiplex PCR, and its TCRdb copy is limited to in-frame clones, with some not included. The repertoire holds tens of thousands of clones, about 86% seen once, with more than 5% in the top ten. The sequenced sample was PBMCs, obtained before ibrutinib treatment. Receptors were obtained from a human donor with chronic lymphocytic leukemia. Both conserved end residues are part of each CDR3. A D gene is named only where the DNA matches it firmly. The size field is filled for only some rows; it gives once, few, many or a size class.

>.|16|TRBJ2-7|TRBV5-4|TRBD2
TGTGCCAGCAGCTTGTTGTCGGGAGGCCGATCCTACGAGCAGTACTTC
CASSLLSGGRSYEQYF
>.|16|TRBJ2-1|TRBV29-1|TRBD2
TGCAGCGTTGTCGCTAGCGGGAGGGTCTCCTACAATGAGCAGTTCTTC
CSVVASGRVSYNEQFF
>.|16|TRBJ2-2|TRBV9|TRBD2
TGTGCCAGCACCCCGACTAGCGGGAGGAACACCGGGGAGCTGTTTTTT
CASTPTSGRNTGELFF
>.|14|TRBJ1-3|TRBV7-3|.
TGTGCCAGCAAAGGCCAGAACTCTGGAAACACCATATATTTT
CASKGQNSGNTIYF
>once|14|TRBJ2-1|TRBV6-5|TRBD2
TGTGCCAGCAACCAGGGACTAGCGTTCAATGAGCAGTTCTTC
CASNQGLAFNEQFF
>.|15|TRBJ2-7|TRBV28|.
TGTGCCAGGCTTCGAACGGCCCTTAAGGAATACGAGCAGTACTTC
CARLRTALKEYEQYF
>many|14|TRBJ1-3|TRBV27|.
TGTGCCAGCAGTCCACTAGCCGCCGGAAACACCATATATTTT
CASSPLAAGNTIYF
>.|15|TRBJ2-1|TRBV19|TRBD1
TGTGCCAGTAGTATTACCAACAGGGGCTACAATGAGCAGTTCTTC
CASSITNRGYNEQFF
>.|12|TRBJ1-5|TRBV18|.
TGTGCCAGCTCACCGGTTGATCAGCCCCAGCATTTT
CASSPVDQPQHF
>few|13|TRBJ2-1|TRBV25-1|TRBD1
TGTGCCAGTTCTCGGGACAGGGACAATGAGCAGTTCTTC
CASSRDRDNEQFF
>.|15|TRBJ2-3|TRBV6-5|TRBD1
TGTGCCAGCCGATTTACAGGGGTTCGGGCAGATACGCAGTATTTT
CASRFTGVRADTQYF
>.|18|TRBJ2-1|TRBV11-2|.
TGTGCCAGCAGCTTAGATCGCCGGCTAGCGAGAACCTACAATGAGCAGTTCTTC
CASSLDRRLARTYNEQFF
>.|13|TRBJ2-2|TRBV28|.
TGTGCCAGCATCCCTGGGCTATTCGGGGAGCTGTTTTTT
CASIPGLFGELFF
>.|14|TRBJ1-2|TRBV27|TRBD1
TGTGCCAGCAGTCGGACAGGGGGTTCTTTTGGCTACACCTTC
CASSRTGGSFGYTF
>once|14|TRBJ1-1|TRBV9|.
TGTGCCAGCAGCGCCTTGGAGATGAACACTGAAGCTTTCTTT
CASSALEMNTEAFF
>.|12|TRBJ1-2|TRBV28|.
TGTGCCAGCAGTTTATGGGTAGGGATCTACACCTTC
CASSLWVGIYTF